This T cell receptor (beta chain) is drawn from a study of identical twins. Overall study results and limits: Analyses of zero insertions could be partly confounded by invariant MAIT and iNKT cells.

This clonotype was counted a few times. Its antigen is still unknown. TCRdb independently ran MiXCR on the 5' RACE reads; one entry per CDR3 protein. The data contain 400,000 or so distinct CDR3 sequences, around 9.7% of them singletons. This receptor was obtained from a woman aged 50 to 60 in good health. Sample: naive T cells sorted from blood.

CDR3 residues: CSARTGNNQPQHF. The CDR3 region has the DNA TGCAGTGCTAGGACAGGGAATAATCAGCCCCAGCATTTT. The chain combines TRBV20-1 with TRBJ1-5; 7 bases map to TRBD1. The CDR3 contains 13 residues. V shed 3 bases, J shed 4 bases, and the junction held 3 bases outside the gene matches. CDR1 and CDR2 (germline): DFQATT, SNEGSKA (reference sequence).